This T cell receptor (beta chain) was identified during a study of patients and donors after allogeneic stem cell transplantation. This clonotype was seen repeatedly, ten times or more. V lost 1 base and J lost 5, with 14 bases in between. CDR3 length: 15 amino acids. Each CDR3 protein gets one entry after TCRdb re-called the RT-PCR reads with MiXCR. This table holds tens of thousands of distinct CDR3 sequences, 6.5% to 7% found once. The clonotype comes from a human donor who was either an allogeneic HSCT recipient or a stem cell or donor lymphocyte infusion donor (not recorded which). It is not recorded whose cells these are; they may come from a transplant donor. The specimen sequenced was blood, either unsorted or a sorted T cell fraction (not recorded which). The chain uses TRBV12-3 or TRBV12-4 and TRBJ1-1, with D possibly being TRBD1 (5 bases). The DNA of the CDR3 is TGTGCCAGCAGTTTAGGGCTCAGGGTGGCTACTGAAGCTTTCTTT. This encodes CASSLGLRVATEAFF.